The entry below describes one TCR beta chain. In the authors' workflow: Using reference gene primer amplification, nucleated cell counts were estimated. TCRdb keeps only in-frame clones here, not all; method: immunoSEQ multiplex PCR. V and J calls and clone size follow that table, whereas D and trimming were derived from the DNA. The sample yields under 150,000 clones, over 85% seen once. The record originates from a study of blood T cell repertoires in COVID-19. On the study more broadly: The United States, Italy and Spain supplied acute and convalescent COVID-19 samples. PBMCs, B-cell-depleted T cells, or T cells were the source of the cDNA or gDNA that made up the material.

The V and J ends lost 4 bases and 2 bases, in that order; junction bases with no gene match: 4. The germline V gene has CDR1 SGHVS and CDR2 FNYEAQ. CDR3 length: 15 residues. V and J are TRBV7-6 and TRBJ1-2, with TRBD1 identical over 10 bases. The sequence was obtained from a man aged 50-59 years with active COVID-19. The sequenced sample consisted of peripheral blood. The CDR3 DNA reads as TGTGCCAGCAGCTCGGGACAGGGGACCAACTATGGCTACACCTTC. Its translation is CASSSGQGTNYGYTF. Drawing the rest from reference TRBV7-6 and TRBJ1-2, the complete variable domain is GAGVSQSPRYKVTKRGQDVALRCDPISGHVSLYWYRQALGQGPEFLTYFNYEAQQDKSGLPNDRFSAERPEGSISTLTIQRTEQRDSAMYRCASSSGQGTNYGYTFGSGTRLTVV.